The rows below give T cell receptor beta chains drawn from one sample of a study of T-cell memory formation after mild COVID-19. MiXCR was run by TCRdb on the 5' RACE reads, yielding one entry per CDR3 protein. The sample includes over 450,000 distinct CDR3 sequences, around 21% of them seen just once. Material for sequencing was PBMCs or a T cell subset sorted from them (not recorded which). The receptors stem from an adult woman who had mild COVID-19 (a few samples of this study predate the infection). Cell type and time point are not known. The CDR3 runs from the conserved cysteine through the conserved F or W. Each record gives: CDR3 protein, CDR3 DNA, J gene, V gene, D gene, clone size. The D gene is left open where the match is weak. Where a row states a size, it is once, few, many or the class of an expanded clone; other rows omit it.

CDR3aa: CSASWGQGGGELFF
CDR3nt: TGCAGTGCTAGTTGGGGACAAGGGGGCGGGGAGCTGTTTTTT
j_gene: TRBJ2-2
v_gene: TRBV20-1
d_gene: -
abundance: few

CDR3aa: CASSYSLSGRDRETQYF
CDR3nt: TGTGCCAGCAGTTATAGTCTTAGCGGCAGGGATCGGGAGACCCAGTACTTC
j_gene: TRBJ2-5
v_gene: TRBV6-2/TRBV6-3
d_gene: -
abundance: few

CDR3aa: CAWSTSGSYNEQFF
CDR3nt: TGTGCCTGGTCTACTAGCGGGAGCTACAATGAGCAGTTCTTC
j_gene: TRBJ2-1
v_gene: TRBV30
d_gene: TRBD2
abundance: -

CDR3aa: CASSSYSGNLMNTEAFF
CDR3nt: TGTGCCAGCAGCTCGTATTCCGGGAATTTGATGAACACTGAAGCTTTCTTT
j_gene: TRBJ1-1
v_gene: TRBV5-6
d_gene: -
abundance: few

CDR3aa: CASSKIPRGTGHEQYF
CDR3nt: TGTGCCAGCAGCAAAATACCCAGGGGGACAGGGCACGAGCAGTACTTC
j_gene: TRBJ2-7
v_gene: TRBV5-4
d_gene: TRBD1
abundance: -

CDR3aa: CASSPRGQDQPQHF
CDR3nt: TGTGCCAGCAGCCCCCGGGGACAGGATCAGCCCCAGCATTTT
j_gene: TRBJ1-5
v_gene: TRBV5-5
d_gene: TRBD1
abundance: -

CDR3aa: CASSPATGVYEQYF
CDR3nt: TGTGCCAGCTCACCCGCGACAGGGGTCTACGAGCAGTACTTC
j_gene: TRBJ2-7
v_gene: TRBV18
d_gene: TRBD1
abundance: few

CDR3aa: CASSLSRTSSEQYF
CDR3nt: TGTGCCAGCAGTTTATCCCGCACTAGTTCCGAGCAGTACTTC
j_gene: TRBJ2-7
v_gene: TRBV27
d_gene: -
abundance: -

CDR3aa: CASSLGGGFEAFF
CDR3nt: TGTGCCAGCAGCCTCGGCGGGGGATTTGAAGCTTTCTTT
j_gene: TRBJ1-1
v_gene: TRBV7-9
d_gene: -
abundance: -

CDR3aa: CASSSHGQGGTEAFF
CDR3nt: TGTGCCAGCAGCTCCCATGGACAGGGAGGCACTGAAGCTTTCTTT
j_gene: TRBJ1-1
v_gene: TRBV7-9
d_gene: TRBD1
abundance: few

CDR3aa: CATARQGTLYEQYF
CDR3nt: TGTGCCACCGCAAGGCAGGGTACCCTTTACGAGCAGTACTTC
j_gene: TRBJ2-7
v_gene: TRBV6-1
d_gene: -
abundance: -

CDR3aa: CASSPLKSVQGMFDRPQHF
CDR3nt: TGTGCCAGCAGCCCCTTGAAATCGGTCCAGGGAATGTTCGATCGGCCCCAGCATTTT
j_gene: TRBJ1-5
v_gene: TRBV5-5
d_gene: -
abundance: -

CDR3aa: CASTAGVRDTEAFF
CDR3nt: TGTGCCAGCACCGCAGGGGTTAGGGACACTGAAGCTTTCTTT
j_gene: TRBJ1-1
v_gene: TRBV12-3/TRBV12-4
d_gene: -
abundance: -

CDR3aa: CASSDGTGYRNEQFF
CDR3nt: TGTGCCAGCAGTGACGGGACAGGTTACCGGAATGAGCAGTTCTTC
j_gene: TRBJ2-1
v_gene: TRBV12-3/TRBV12-4
d_gene: TRBD1
abundance: -

CDR3aa: CASSRTGVTEKLFF
CDR3nt: TGTGCCAGCAGTCGGACAGGGGTAACGGAAAAACTGTTTTTT
j_gene: TRBJ1-4
v_gene: TRBV12-3/TRBV12-4
d_gene: TRBD1
abundance: few

CDR3aa: CSWGLARTTTDTQYF
CDR3nt: TGCAGTTGGGGTTTAGCGCGGACGACCACAGATACGCAGTATTTT
j_gene: TRBJ2-3
v_gene: TRBV29-1
d_gene: -
abundance: few

CDR3aa: CASSPGPTEAFF
CDR3nt: TGTGCCAGCAGTCCGGGGCCCACTGAAGCTTTCTTT
j_gene: TRBJ1-1
v_gene: TRBV12-3/TRBV12-4
d_gene: -
abundance: -

CDR3aa: CAWTVGGGTEAFF
CDR3nt: TGTGCCTGGACGGTAGGAGGGGGTACTGAAGCTTTCTTT
j_gene: TRBJ1-1
v_gene: TRBV30
d_gene: -
abundance: few

CDR3aa: CAAAKGQETQYF
CDR3nt: TGTGCCGCCGCCAAGGGCCAGGAGACCCAGTACTTC
j_gene: TRBJ2-5
v_gene: TRBV7-9
d_gene: -
abundance: -

CDR3aa: CATSVRDRVMQYF
CDR3nt: TGTGCCACCTCTGTGCGGGACAGGGTGATGCAGTACTTC
j_gene: TRBJ2-7
v_gene: TRBV15
d_gene: TRBD1
abundance: few

CDR3aa: CASSVARGLTDTQYF
CDR3nt: TGTGCCAGCAGCGTAGCTAGAGGGTTGACAGATACGCAGTATTTT
j_gene: TRBJ2-3
v_gene: TRBV9
d_gene: -
abundance: -

CDR3aa: CAISDGSHIYNEQFF
CDR3nt: TGTGCCATCAGTGATGGGAGCCACATCTACAATGAGCAGTTCTTC
j_gene: TRBJ2-1
v_gene: TRBV10-3
d_gene: -
abundance: -

CDR3aa: CATSLGSGGGYTF
CDR3nt: TGTGCCACCAGTTTAGGATCAGGCGGTGGCTACACCTTC
j_gene: TRBJ1-2
v_gene: TRBV24-1
d_gene: -
abundance: once

CDR3aa: CASSQEAGNNSPLHF
CDR3nt: TGCGCCAGCAGCCAAGAAGCGGGGAATAATTCACCCCTCCACTTT
j_gene: TRBJ1-6
v_gene: TRBV4-1
d_gene: -
abundance: -

CDR3aa: CAWSGQLSSYNEQFF
CDR3nt: TGTGCCTGGAGTGGTCAGCTAAGCTCCTACAATGAGCAGTTCTTC
j_gene: TRBJ2-1
v_gene: TRBV30
d_gene: -
abundance: few

CDR3aa: CASTEDRAVGNTIYF
CDR3nt: TGTGCCAGCACCGAGGACAGGGCCGTAGGAAACACCATATATTTT
j_gene: TRBJ1-3
v_gene: TRBV12-3/TRBV12-4
d_gene: TRBD1
abundance: many

CDR3aa: CASSQYTGLEQFF
CDR3nt: TGTGCCAGCAGTCAATATACAGGGCTTGAGCAGTTCTTC
j_gene: TRBJ2-1
v_gene: TRBV12-3/TRBV12-4
d_gene: -
abundance: few

CDR3aa: CASSLALTGVNQPQHF
CDR3nt: TGTGCCAGCAGCTTAGCTTTGACAGGGGTGAATCAGCCCCAGCATTTT
j_gene: TRBJ1-5
v_gene: TRBV7-9
d_gene: TRBD1
abundance: few

CDR3aa: CASSQEFARQETQYF
CDR3nt: TGTGCCAGCAGCCAAGAATTCGCCAGACAAGAGACCCAGTACTTC
j_gene: TRBJ2-5
v_gene: TRBV3-1
d_gene: -
abundance: few

CDR3aa: CSATLGGPYEQYF
CDR3nt: TGCAGTGCCACCTTGGGCGGTCCCTACGAGCAGTACTTC
j_gene: TRBJ2-7
v_gene: TRBV20-1
d_gene: -
abundance: -

CDR3aa: CASRNRGSWQETQYF
CDR3nt: TGTGCCAGCAGAAACCGGGGGAGCTGGCAAGAGACCCAGTACTTC
j_gene: TRBJ2-5
v_gene: TRBV7-8
d_gene: -
abundance: few

CDR3aa: CASSTNEGYNQFF
CDR3nt: TGTGCCAGCAGTACGAACGAAGGATACAACCAGTTCTTC
j_gene: TRBJ2-1
v_gene: TRBV6-5
d_gene: -
abundance: -

CDR3aa: CASSQGSLAGGAAYNEQFF
CDR3nt: TGTGCCAGCAGCCAAGGGTCACTAGCGGGAGGGGCCGCCTACAATGAGCAGTTCTTC
j_gene: TRBJ2-1
v_gene: TRBV4-2
d_gene: TRBD2
abundance: -

CDR3aa: CASSLGGQGAEAFF
CDR3nt: TGCGCCAGCAGCTTGGGCGGACAGGGGGCTGAAGCTTTCTTT
j_gene: TRBJ1-1
v_gene: TRBV5-1
d_gene: TRBD1
abundance: -

CDR3aa: CASSQGPPTSGSVDTQYF
CDR3nt: TGCGCCAGCAGCCAAGGACCTCCCACTAGCGGGAGTGTAGATACGCAGTATTTT
j_gene: TRBJ2-3
v_gene: TRBV4-3
d_gene: TRBD2
abundance: few

CDR3aa: CASGDTGTGAYEQYF
CDR3nt: TGTGCCAGCGGGGACACCGGGACAGGGGCCTACGAGCAGTACTTC
j_gene: TRBJ2-7
v_gene: TRBV12-3/TRBV12-4
d_gene: TRBD1
abundance: -

CDR3aa: CATSQGSQETQYF
CDR3nt: TGTGCCACCTCCCAGGGTTCCCAAGAGACCCAGTACTTC
j_gene: TRBJ2-5
v_gene: TRBV24-1
d_gene: -
abundance: few

CDR3aa: CASSRGLGRYFEQFF
CDR3nt: TGTGCCAGCAGTCGGGGACTAGGTCGCTATTTTGAGCAGTTCTTC
j_gene: TRBJ2-1
v_gene: TRBV6-2/TRBV6-3
d_gene: TRBD2
abundance: few

CDR3aa: CASSQDMSSRYEQYF
CDR3nt: TGTGCCAGCAGCCAAGATATGTCTAGCCGCTACGAGCAGTACTTC
j_gene: TRBJ2-7
v_gene: TRBV3-1
d_gene: -
abundance: -

CDR3aa: CSVEIGGLSSYEQYF
CDR3nt: TGCAGCGTGGAAATTGGGGGCTTGAGCTCCTACGAGCAGTACTTC
j_gene: TRBJ2-7
v_gene: TRBV29-1
d_gene: -
abundance: -

CDR3aa: CSASPSGSRYEQYF
CDR3nt: TGCAGTGCTAGCCCTAGCGGGAGCAGGTACGAGCAGTACTTC
j_gene: TRBJ2-7
v_gene: TRBV20-1
d_gene: TRBD2
abundance: few

CDR3aa: CASSYSTVGWQRDNEQFF
CDR3nt: TGTGCCAGCAGTTACTCGACTGTCGGTTGGCAGAGGGACAATGAGCAGTTCTTC
j_gene: TRBJ2-1
v_gene: TRBV6-6
d_gene: -
abundance: few

CDR3aa: CSALPDVMNTEAFF
CDR3nt: TGCAGTGCCCTCCCGGACGTCATGAACACTGAAGCTTTCTTT
j_gene: TRBJ1-1
v_gene: TRBV20-1
d_gene: -
abundance: -

CDR3aa: CASSLKAMANNEQFF
CDR3nt: TGTGCCAGCAGCTTAAAGGCCATGGCTAACAATGAGCAGTTCTTC
j_gene: TRBJ2-1
v_gene: TRBV7-6
d_gene: -
abundance: few

CDR3aa: CSASLSRAGAYNEQFF
CDR3nt: TGCAGTGCTAGCCTTTCCCGGGCGGGGGCCTACAATGAGCAGTTCTTC
j_gene: TRBJ2-1
v_gene: TRBV20-1
d_gene: TRBD2
abundance: few

CDR3aa: CATSDFRESEAATGELFF
CDR3nt: TGTGCCACCAGTGATTTCAGGGAGTCGGAAGCAGCGACCGGGGAGCTGTTTTTT
j_gene: TRBJ2-2
v_gene: TRBV24-1
d_gene: -
abundance: few

CDR3aa: CASSSEEGFSGNTIYF
CDR3nt: TGTGCCAGCAGCTCAGAAGAGGGGTTCTCTGGAAACACCATATATTTT
j_gene: TRBJ1-3
v_gene: TRBV7-9
d_gene: -
abundance: -

CDR3aa: CASSTDLRGITEAFF
CDR3nt: TGCGCCAGCAGCACGGACCTCAGGGGAATCACTGAAGCTTTCTTT
j_gene: TRBJ1-1
v_gene: TRBV5-1
d_gene: -
abundance: few

CDR3aa: CASSPRTQSSYNEQFF
CDR3nt: TGTGCCAGCAGCCCCAGGACGCAGAGCTCCTACAATGAGCAGTTCTTC
j_gene: TRBJ2-1
v_gene: TRBV5-4
d_gene: -
abundance: -

CDR3aa: CASSAGLAGLTGELFF
CDR3nt: TGTGCCAGCAGCGCAGGACTAGCGGGGCTCACCGGGGAGCTGTTTTTT
j_gene: TRBJ2-2
v_gene: TRBV28
d_gene: TRBD2
abundance: -

CDR3aa: CASSEPLQGQETQYF
CDR3nt: TGTGCCAGCAGTGAGCCCCTCCAGGGACAAGAGACCCAGTACTTC
j_gene: TRBJ2-5
v_gene: TRBV25-1
d_gene: -
abundance: few

CDR3aa: CASSYWGEQFF
CDR3nt: TGTGCCAGCAGTTACTGGGGTGAGCAGTTCTTC
j_gene: TRBJ2-1
v_gene: TRBV6-2/TRBV6-3
d_gene: -
abundance: few

CDR3aa: CASSKGTGVSYEQYF
CDR3nt: TGTGCCAGTAGTAAAGGGACAGGGGTCTCCTACGAGCAGTACTTC
j_gene: TRBJ2-7
v_gene: TRBV19
d_gene: TRBD1
abundance: -

CDR3aa: CASSRDRNYEQYF
CDR3nt: TGTGCCAGCAGCCGGGACAGAAACTACGAGCAGTACTTC
j_gene: TRBJ2-7
v_gene: TRBV12-3/TRBV12-4
d_gene: TRBD1
abundance: -

CDR3aa: CASSLKTGANVLTF
CDR3nt: TGTGCCAGCAGCTTAAAGACAGGGGCCAACGTCCTGACTTTC
j_gene: TRBJ2-6
v_gene: TRBV7-3
d_gene: -
abundance: once

CDR3aa: CASIEQGNQPQHF
CDR3nt: TGTGCCAGCATCGAGCAGGGGAATCAGCCCCAGCATTTT
j_gene: TRBJ1-5
v_gene: TRBV6-6
d_gene: -
abundance: -

CDR3aa: CASSRASGETQYF
CDR3nt: TGTGCCAGCAGCCGGGCGTCTGGGGAGACCCAGTACTTC
j_gene: TRBJ2-5
v_gene: TRBV12-3/TRBV12-4
d_gene: -
abundance: many

CDR3aa: CASSFQAGYEQYF
CDR3nt: TGTGCCAGCAGCTTTCAGGCGGGGTACGAGCAGTACTTC
j_gene: TRBJ2-7
v_gene: TRBV7-8
d_gene: -
abundance: -

CDR3aa: CASSLVGLADLRTDTQYF
CDR3nt: TGTGCCAGCAGCTTAGTAGGCCTAGCGGACCTCAGGACAGATACGCAGTATTTT
j_gene: TRBJ2-3
v_gene: TRBV7-9
d_gene: TRBD2
abundance: -